Sequencing of this T cell receptor beta chain was carried out in a study of control samples from healthy donors and cancer patients. Produced via immunoSEQ multiplex PCR; TCRdb's table is partial and in-frame only. In the table there are over 65,000 clones, about 95% of which are singletons. After removal of 7 bases from V and 7 bases from J, the junction contained 9 bases not matched to a gene. Germline lookup yields CDR1 SGHNT and CDR2 YYREEE (reference sequence). The CDR3 consists of 14 residues. V gene TRBV5-4 combines with J gene TRBJ2-7, with 12 bases matching TRBD2. The TCR was taken from a middle-aged woman in good health. The specimen sequenced was blood. In DNA, the CDR3 is TGTGCCAGCGGCAAAGCTCTAGCGGGGGGGGAGCAGTACTTC. It translates to CASGKALAGGEQYF.